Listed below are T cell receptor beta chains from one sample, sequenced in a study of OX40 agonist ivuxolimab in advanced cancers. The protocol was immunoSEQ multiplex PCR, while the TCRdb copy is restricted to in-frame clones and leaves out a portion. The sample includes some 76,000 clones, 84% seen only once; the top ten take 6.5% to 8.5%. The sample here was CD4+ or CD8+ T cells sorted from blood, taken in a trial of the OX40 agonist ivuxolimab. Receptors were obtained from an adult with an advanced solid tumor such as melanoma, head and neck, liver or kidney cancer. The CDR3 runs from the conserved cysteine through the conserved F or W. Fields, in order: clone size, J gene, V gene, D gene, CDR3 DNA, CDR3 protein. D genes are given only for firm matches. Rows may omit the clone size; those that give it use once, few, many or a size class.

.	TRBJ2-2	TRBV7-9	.	TGTGCCAGCAGCTTAGATGGTGGCGATACGAACACCGGGGAGCTGTTTTTT	CASSLDGGDTNTGELFF
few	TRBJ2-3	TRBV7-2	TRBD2	TGTGCCAGCAGCTCCCGTAGCGGGAGGGGGTACACAGATACGCAGTATTTT	CASSSRSGRGYTDTQYF
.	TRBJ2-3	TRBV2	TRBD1	TGTGCCAGCAGTGAGCGACAGGGAGTGAAATATTTT	CASSERQGVKYF
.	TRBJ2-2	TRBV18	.	TGTGCCAGCTCCCCCTCGCACAAAATGAACACCGGGGAGCTGTTTTTT	CASSPSHKMNTGELFF
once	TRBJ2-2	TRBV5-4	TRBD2	TGTGCCAGCAGCTCCCTAGGGAGGGCCTCGAACACCGGGGAGCTGTTTTTT	CASSSLGRASNTGELFF
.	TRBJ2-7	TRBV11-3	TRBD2	TGTGCCAGCAGCTTAGGAGGCGGGAGTAGGGGCTACGAGCAGTACTTC	CASSLGGGSRGYEQYF
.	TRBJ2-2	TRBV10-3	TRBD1	TGTGCCATCAAGAACGCAGGGGGATACACCGGGGAGCTGTTTTTT	CAIKNAGGYTGELFF
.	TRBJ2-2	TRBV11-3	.	TGTGCCAGCAGCTTATTGTCAGGGGGGAGTGGCGGGGAGCTGTTTTTT	CASSLLSGGSGGELFF
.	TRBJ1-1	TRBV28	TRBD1	TGTGCCAGCAGTTTCGGACAGGGAAAAACTGAAGCTTTCTTT	CASSFGQGKTEAFF
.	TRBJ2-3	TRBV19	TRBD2	TGTGCCAGTATCAAGACAAGCGGGAGTGCAGATACGCAGTATTTT	CASIKTSGSADTQYF
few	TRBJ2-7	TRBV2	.	TGTGCCAGCAGCCAGCAAGGGTTCGAGCAGTACTTC	CASSQQGFEQYF
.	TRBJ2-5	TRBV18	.	TGTGCCAGCTCACCAACGAGACCCGACCCGGGGGCCCAGTACTTC	CASSPTRPDPGAQYF
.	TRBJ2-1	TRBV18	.	TGTGCCAGCTCTCCTAGGGCGAACTCCTACAATGAGCAGTTCTTC	CASSPRANSYNEQFF
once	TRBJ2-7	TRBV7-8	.	TGTGCCAGCAGCTCCACCGGGGGCTACGAGCAGTACTTC	CASSSTGGYEQYF
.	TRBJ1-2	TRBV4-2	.	TGTGCCAGCAGCCACCAATCGAGGGGGGACTATGGCTACACCTTC	CASSHQSRGDYGYTF
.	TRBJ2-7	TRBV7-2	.	TGTGCCAGCAGCTTTCAGCCGGGGGCCGAGCAGTACTTC	CASSFQPGAEQYF
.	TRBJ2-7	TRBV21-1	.	TGTGCCAGCAGCGGCAGACATGGGGGGCCCTACGAGCAGTACTTC	CASSGRHGGPYEQYF
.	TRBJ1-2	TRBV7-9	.	TGTGCCAGCAGCTTCGGGGGGCTTAACTATGGCTACACCTTC	CASSFGGLNYGYTF
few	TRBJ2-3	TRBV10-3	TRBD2	TGTGCCATCAGGGGAGGACTAGCAGATACGCAGTATTTT	CAIRGGLADTQYF
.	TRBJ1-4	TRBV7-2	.	TGTGCCAGCAGCTTGGACAGACAGGCAACTAATGAAAAACTGTTTTTT	CASSLDRQATNEKLFF
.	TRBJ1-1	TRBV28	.	TGTGCCAGCAGTTTGAACAGGGCGGGAAGCACTGAAGCTTTCTTT	CASSLNRAGSTEAFF
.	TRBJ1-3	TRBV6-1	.	TGTGCCAGCGGTAGAGTGGGGCGCTCTGGAAACACCATATATTTT	CASGRVGRSGNTIYF
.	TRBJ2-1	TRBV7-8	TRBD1	TGTGCCAGCAGCTCGGGACAGACCATAAGCGATGAGCAGTTCTTC	CASSSGQTISDEQFF
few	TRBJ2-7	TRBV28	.	TGTGCCAGCAGTTCCTCCCCCGGGACAACAAGCTCCTACGAGCAGTACTTC	CASSSSPGTTSSYEQYF
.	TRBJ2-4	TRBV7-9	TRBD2	TGTGCCGCGGGAGGCAGGGGAGCCAAAAACATTCAGTACTTC	CAAGGRGAKNIQYF
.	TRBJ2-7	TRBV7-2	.	TGTGCCAGCAGCTTCGGACCCTACGAGCAGTACTTC	CASSFGPYEQYF
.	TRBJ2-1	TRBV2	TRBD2	TGTGCCAGCAGGCGACTAGCGGTGTATGAGCAGTTCTTC	CASRRLAVYEQFF
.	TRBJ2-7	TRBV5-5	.	TGTGCCAGCAGCACTGGACGGAATATCAGGAGCTCCTACGAGCAGTACTTC	CASSTGRNIRSSYEQYF
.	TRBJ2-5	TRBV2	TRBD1	TGTGCCAGCAAAAGGACAGGGGGAGAGACCCAGTACTTC	CASKRTGGETQYF
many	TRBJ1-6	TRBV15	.	TGTGCCACCAGCAGAGATCAGTTCCTTGGATCACCCCTCCACTTT	CATSRDQFLGSPLHF
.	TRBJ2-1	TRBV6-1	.	TGTGCCAGCAGGTGGGGGGGCGGATCTTACAATGAGCAGTTCTTC	CASRWGGGSYNEQFF
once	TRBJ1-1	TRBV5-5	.	TGTGCCAGCAGCTTGGTGGCCGGGGGAAGAACTGAAGCTTTCTTT	CASSLVAGGRTEAFF
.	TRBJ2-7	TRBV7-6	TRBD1	TGTGCCAGCAGCCCCCGGCCGGGACAGGGAGCCTCCTACGAGCAGTACTTC	CASSPRPGQGASYEQYF
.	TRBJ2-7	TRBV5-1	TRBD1	TGCGCCAGCAGCCCGACCTGGGACAGATACGCGCAGTACTTC	CASSPTWDRYAQYF
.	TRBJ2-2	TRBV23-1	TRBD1	TGCGCCAGCAGTCGCCCGGACAGGGACGAACACCGGGGAGCTGTTTTT	CASSRPDRDEHRGAVF
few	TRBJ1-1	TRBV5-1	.	TGCGCCAGCAGCTTGAAGGGTAGGGAAGCTGAAGCTTTCTTT	CASSLKGREAEAFF
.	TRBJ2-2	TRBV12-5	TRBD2	TGTGCTAGTGGTTTGGTAAGGGGAACTAGCGGGAGTGGCGGGGAGCTGTTTTTT	CASGLVRGTSGSGGELFF
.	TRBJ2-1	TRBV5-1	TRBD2	TGCGCCAGCAGCCTAGCGGGACCCTCCTACAATGAGCAGTTCTTC	CASSLAGPSYNEQFF
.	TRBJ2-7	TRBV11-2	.	TGTGCCAGCAGCTTGCTCAGGGGTTCGGGCGAGCAGTACTTC	CASSLLRGSGEQYF
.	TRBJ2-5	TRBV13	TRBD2	TGTGCCAGCAGCTTAAGACAGCTGACTAGCGGGAGGGCCCAGTACTTC	CASSLRQLTSGRAQYF
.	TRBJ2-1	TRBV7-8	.	TGTGCCAGCAGCTTTCTCCTGGGATCCTACAATGAGCAGTTCTTC	CASSFLLGSYNEQFF
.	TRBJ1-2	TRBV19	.	TGTGCCAGTAGTATGAGTTCGCAGCCCGTCAACTATGGCTACACCTTC	CASSMSSQPVNYGYTF
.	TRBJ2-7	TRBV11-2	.	TGTGCCAGCAGCTTAGCCATATACGAGCAGTACTTC	CASSLAIYEQYF
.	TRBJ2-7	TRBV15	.	TGTGCCACCAGCAGAGATCTTGTGGTTGAACCGTACGAGCAGTACTTC	CATSRDLVVEPYEQYF
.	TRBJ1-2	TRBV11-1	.	TGTGCCAGCAGTAACGCGCGCGGCTATGGCTACACCTTC	CASSNARGYGYTF
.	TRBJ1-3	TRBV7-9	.	TGTGCCAGCAGCTTAGCGGCAGGTGGAAACACCATATATTTT	CASSLAAGGNTIYF
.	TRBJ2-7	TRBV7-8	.	TGTGCCAGCAGCCGAGCTGACGGGGGTTACGAGCAGTACTTC	CASSRADGGYEQYF